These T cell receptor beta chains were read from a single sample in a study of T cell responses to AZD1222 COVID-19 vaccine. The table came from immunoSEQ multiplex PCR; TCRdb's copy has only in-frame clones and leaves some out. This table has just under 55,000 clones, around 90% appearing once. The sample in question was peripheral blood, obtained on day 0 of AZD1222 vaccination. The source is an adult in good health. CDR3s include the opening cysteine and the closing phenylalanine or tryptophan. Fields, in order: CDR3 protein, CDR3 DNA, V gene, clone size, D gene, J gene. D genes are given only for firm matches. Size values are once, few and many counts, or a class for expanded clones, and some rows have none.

CDR3: CASSLGPGGPDNEQFF
DNA: TGTGCTAGCAGCTTAGGGCCCGGGGGACCCGACAATGAGCAGTTCTTC
V: TRBV7-7
size: .
D: .
J: TRBJ2-1

CDR3: CASSYDRGRTEAFF
DNA: TGTGCCAGCAGTTATGACAGGGGAAGAACTGAAGCTTTCTTT
V: TRBV5-4
size: .
D: TRBD1
J: TRBJ1-1

CDR3: CASSERTGEVSPLHF
DNA: TGTGCCAGCAGTGAAAGGACAGGGGAAGTTTCACCCCTCCACTTT
V: TRBV6-1
size: .
D: TRBD1
J: TRBJ1-6

CDR3: CSVDRSTDTQYF
DNA: TGCAGCGTAGACAGGTCCACAGATACGCAGTATTTT
V: TRBV29-1
size: .
D: .
J: TRBJ2-3

CDR3: CASSPRQDRGWETQYF
DNA: TGTGCCAGCAGCCCAAGGCAGGACAGGGGATGGGAGACCCAGTACTTC
V: TRBV7-8
size: .
D: TRBD1
J: TRBJ2-5

CDR3: CASSEEDGQGNHEQYF
DNA: TGTGCCAGCAGTGAAGAGGACGGGCAGGGGAACCACGAGCAGTACTTC
V: TRBV6-1
size: few
D: .
J: TRBJ2-7

CDR3: CASSLQGDYEQYF
DNA: TGCGCCAGCAGCTTACAGGGGGATTACGAGCAGTACTTC
V: TRBV5-1
size: .
D: TRBD1
J: TRBJ2-7

CDR3: CASSIRQNNEQFF
DNA: TGTGCCAGTAGTATCCGACAGAACAATGAGCAGTTCTTC
V: TRBV19
size: .
D: .
J: TRBJ2-1

CDR3: CASSSGGTAEAFF
DNA: TGTGCCAGCAGTTCGGGAGGGACCGCTGAAGCTTTCTTT
V: TRBV28
size: .
D: .
J: TRBJ1-1

CDR3: CATSESGENGYTF
DNA: TGTGCCACCAGTGAATCAGGGGAGAATGGCTACACCTTC
V: TRBV24-1
size: once
D: .
J: TRBJ1-2

CDR3: CSVEEGQAGGTQYF
DNA: TGCAGCGTTGAAGAGGGACAAGCTGGAGGTACGCAGTATTTT
V: TRBV29-1
size: few
D: .
J: TRBJ2-3

CDR3: CASSLGQGEKLFF
DNA: TGTGCCAGCAGCTTAGGACAGGGGGAAAAACTGTTTTTT
V: TRBV7-8
size: .
D: TRBD1
J: TRBJ1-4

CDR3: CASSARLAGGTDTQYF
DNA: TGTGCCAGCAGCGCCCGACTAGCGGGGGGCACAGATACGCAGTATTTT
V: TRBV7-8
size: .
D: TRBD2
J: TRBJ2-3

CDR3: CASSEEGAAGKLFF
DNA: TGCGCCAGCAGTGAGGAGGGGGCAGCCGGGAAACTGTTTTTT
V: TRBV10-2
size: .
D: TRBD1
J: TRBJ1-4

CDR3: CASSIGRLNTEAFF
DNA: TGTGCCAGTAGTATAGGGCGGCTGAACACTGAAGCTTTCTTT
V: TRBV19
size: .
D: .
J: TRBJ1-1

CDR3: CASSLVRQGRTKNIQYF
DNA: TGTGCCAGCAGCTTGGTGAGACAGGGAAGAACCAAAAACATTCAGTACTTC
V: TRBV5-8
size: .
D: TRBD1
J: TRBJ2-4

CDR3: CASSSGRGPNGYTF
DNA: TGTGCCAGCAGCTCGGGACGGGGCCCCAATGGCTACACCTTC
V: TRBV7-9
size: .
D: .
J: TRBJ1-2

CDR3: CASSRTGVTYGYTF
DNA: TGTGCCAGCAGCCGGACAGGGGTGACCTATGGCTACACCTTC
V: TRBV6-2/TRBV6-3
size: few
D: TRBD1
J: TRBJ1-2

CDR3: CASSLKGGDGTDTQYF
DNA: TGTGCCAGCAGCTTAAAAGGCGGGGACGGCACAGATACGCAGTATTTT
V: TRBV13
size: .
D: .
J: TRBJ2-3

CDR3: CASSYAEQVFF
DNA: TGTGCCAGCAGTTACGCAGAACAGGTCTTCTTC
V: TRBV6-5
size: .
D: .
J: TRBJ1-2

CDR3: CASTPPGGSEQYF
DNA: TGTGCCAGCACCCCCCCGGGTGGAAGCGAGCAGTACTTC
V: TRBV28
size: .
D: .
J: TRBJ2-7

CDR3: CASSQVGTGSYSPLHF
DNA: TGCGCCAGCAGCCAAGTTGGGACAGGGTCTTATTCACCCCTCCACTTT
V: TRBV4-1
size: .
D: TRBD1
J: TRBJ1-6

CDR3: CSAGHVRGQFF
DNA: TGCAGTGCGGGGCATGTGAGGGGGCAGTTCTTC
V: TRBV20-1
size: .
D: .
J: TRBJ2-1

CDR3: CASSPPSSRTDTQYF
DNA: TGCGCCAGCAGCCCCCCGAGCAGCCGCACAGATACGCAGTATTTT
V: TRBV5-1
size: once
D: .
J: TRBJ2-3

CDR3: CASSEVGVGRGRYGYTF
DNA: TGTGCCAGCAGTGAAGTGGGTGTTGGCAGGGGGCGTTATGGCTACACCTTC
V: TRBV2
size: few
D: TRBD1
J: TRBJ1-2

CDR3: CAAGQGSRGNTEAFF
DNA: TGTGCCGCTGGACAGGGCTCGAGAGGGAACACTGAAGCTTTCTTT
V: TRBV10-3
size: .
D: TRBD1
J: TRBJ1-1

CDR3: CASSRLGAGGPETQYF
DNA: TGTGCCAGCAGCCGCCTTGGAGCGGGGGGGCCCGAGACCCAGTACTTC
V: TRBV13
size: .
D: TRBD2
J: TRBJ2-5

CDR3: CASLATSGGSDGELFF
DNA: TGTGCCAGCCTCGCGACTAGCGGGGGAAGTGACGGGGAGCTGTTTTTT
V: TRBV4-2
size: .
D: TRBD2
J: TRBJ2-2

CDR3: CASSPREDSSYEQYF
DNA: TGTGCCAGCAGCCCCCGGGAGGACAGTTCCTACGAGCAGTACTTC
V: TRBV9
size: .
D: .
J: TRBJ2-7